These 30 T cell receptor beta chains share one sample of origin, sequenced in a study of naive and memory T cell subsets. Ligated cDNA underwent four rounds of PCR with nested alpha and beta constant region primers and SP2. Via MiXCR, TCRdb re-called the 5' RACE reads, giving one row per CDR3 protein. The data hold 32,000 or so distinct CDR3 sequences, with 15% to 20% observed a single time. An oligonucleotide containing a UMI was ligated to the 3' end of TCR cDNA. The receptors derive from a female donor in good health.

As DNA, the CDR3 is TGCGCCAGCAGCCAACCACCCCCGCTACGAGGGCAGTACTTC. Encoded protein: CASSQPPPLRGQYF. This chain joins TRBV4-1 and TRBJ2-7; unclear D gene. Germline assignment: CDR1 MGHRA and CDR2 YSYEKL. Trimming stripped 2 bases from V and 9 bases from J, with 17 bases between. This CDR3 comprises 14 residues.

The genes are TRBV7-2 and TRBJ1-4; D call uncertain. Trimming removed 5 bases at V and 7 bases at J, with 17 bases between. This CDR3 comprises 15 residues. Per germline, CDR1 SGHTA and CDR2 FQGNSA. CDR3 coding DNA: TGTGCCAGCAGCCGAGACCGGGGTGCGAGTGAAAAACTGTTTTTT. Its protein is CASSRDRGASEKLFF.

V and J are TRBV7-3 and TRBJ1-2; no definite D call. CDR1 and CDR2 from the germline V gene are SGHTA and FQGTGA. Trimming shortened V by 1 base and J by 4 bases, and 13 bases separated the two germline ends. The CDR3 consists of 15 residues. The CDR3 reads CASSLNRAALYGYTF. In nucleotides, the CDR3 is TGTGCCAGCAGCTTAAATAGGGCAGCTCTCTATGGCTACACCTTC.

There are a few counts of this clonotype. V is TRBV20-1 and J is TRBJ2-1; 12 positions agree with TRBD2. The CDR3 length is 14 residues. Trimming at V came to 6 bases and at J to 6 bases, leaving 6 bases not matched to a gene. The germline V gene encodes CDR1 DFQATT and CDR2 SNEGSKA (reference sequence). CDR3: CSASLAGGSNEQFF. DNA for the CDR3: TGCAGTGCCTCCCTAGCGGGGGGGAGCAATGAGCAGTTCTTC.

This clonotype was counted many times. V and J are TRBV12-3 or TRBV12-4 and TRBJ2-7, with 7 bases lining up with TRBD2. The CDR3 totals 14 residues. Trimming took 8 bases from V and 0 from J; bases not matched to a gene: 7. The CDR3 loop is CASSVASGSYEQYF. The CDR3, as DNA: TGTGCCAGCTCGGTTGCTAGCGGCTCCTACGAGCAGTACTTC.

The CDR3 loop is CASSLAGTGWYEQYF. DNA of the CDR3: TGCGCCAGCAGCTTGGCCGGGACAGGGTGGTACGAGCAGTACTTC. The chain has TRBV5-1 and TRBJ2-7; 9 positions match TRBD1. This CDR3 region has 15 residues. Losses at the gene ends were 0 bases for V and 4 bases for J; bases not matched to a gene: 5. The germline V gene encodes CDR1 SGHRS and CDR2 YFSETQ.

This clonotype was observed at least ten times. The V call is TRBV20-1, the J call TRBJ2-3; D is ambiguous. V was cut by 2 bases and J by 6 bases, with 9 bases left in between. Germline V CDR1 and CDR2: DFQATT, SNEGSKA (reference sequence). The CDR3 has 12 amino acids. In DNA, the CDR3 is TGCAGTGCTAGACACGACTCCGATACGCAGTATTTT. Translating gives CSARHDSDTQYF.

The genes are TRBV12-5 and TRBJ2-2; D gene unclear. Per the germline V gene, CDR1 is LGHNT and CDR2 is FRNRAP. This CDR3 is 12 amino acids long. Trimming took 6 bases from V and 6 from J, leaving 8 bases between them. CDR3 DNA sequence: TGTGCTAGTGGCACTCGGGCCGGGGAGCTGTTTTTT. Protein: CASGTRAGELFF.

Written as DNA, the CDR3 is TGCAGCGTTGGAGGGAACTATGGCTACACCTTC. It translates to CSVGGNYGYTF. The genes are TRBV29-1 and TRBJ1-2; D is undetermined. This CDR3 is built from 11 residues. Germline V gene data show CDR1 as SQVTM and CDR2 as ANQGSEA. V was trimmed by 4 bases and J by 2 bases, leaving 5 bases between them.

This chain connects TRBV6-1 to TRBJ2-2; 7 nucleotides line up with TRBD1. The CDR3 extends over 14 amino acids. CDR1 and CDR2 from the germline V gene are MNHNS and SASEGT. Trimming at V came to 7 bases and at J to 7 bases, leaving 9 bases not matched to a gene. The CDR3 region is CASIIGQDHGELFF. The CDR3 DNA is TGTGCCAGCATAATCGGACAGGACCACGGGGAGCTGTTTTTT.

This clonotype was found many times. The CDR3 loop reads CASSLLALGAGTEAFF. For the CDR3, the DNA is TGTGCCAGCAGCTTATTAGCTCTGGGCGCGGGCACTGAAGCTTTCTTT. The J gene is TRBJ1-1, the V gene TRBV11-2, with D unclear. This CDR3 is built from 16 residues. Germline V gene data show CDR1 as SGHAT and CDR2 as FQNNGV. The V end lost 2 bases, the J end lost 4 bases, and 17 bases lay between the germline ends.

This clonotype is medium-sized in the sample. The CDR3 sequence: CASSSAALAGSTDTQYF. The CDR3 DNA follows: TGTGCCAGCAGCTCGGCAGCCCTAGCGGGAAGCACAGATACGCAGTATTTT. The chain has TRBV7-2 and TRBJ2-3; 9 nucleotides agree with TRBD2. The V and J ends lost 4 bases and 0 bases, in that order; junction bases with no gene match: 8. The V gene's germline CDR1 is SGHTA and CDR2 FQGNSA. The CDR3 runs to 17 residues.

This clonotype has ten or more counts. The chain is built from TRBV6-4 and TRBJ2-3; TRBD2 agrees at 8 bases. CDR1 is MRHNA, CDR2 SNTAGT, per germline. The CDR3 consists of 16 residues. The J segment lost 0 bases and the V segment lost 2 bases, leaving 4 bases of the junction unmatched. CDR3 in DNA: TGTGCCAGCAGTGACGTTGCGGGGGGAAGCACAGATACGCAGTATTTT. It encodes CASSDVAGGSTDTQYF.

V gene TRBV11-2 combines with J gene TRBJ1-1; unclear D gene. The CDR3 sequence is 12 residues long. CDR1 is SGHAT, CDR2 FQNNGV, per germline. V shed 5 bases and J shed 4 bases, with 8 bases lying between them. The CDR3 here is CASSPYGTEAFF. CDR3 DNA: TGTGCCAGCAGCCCCTATGGCACTGAAGCTTTCTTT. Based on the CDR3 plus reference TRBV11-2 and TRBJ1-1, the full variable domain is EAGVAQSPRYKIIEKRQSVAFWCNPISGHATLYWYQQILGQGPKLLIQFQNNGVVDDSQLPKDRFSAERLKGVDSTLKIQPAKLEDSAVYLCASSPYGTEAFFGQGTRLTVV.

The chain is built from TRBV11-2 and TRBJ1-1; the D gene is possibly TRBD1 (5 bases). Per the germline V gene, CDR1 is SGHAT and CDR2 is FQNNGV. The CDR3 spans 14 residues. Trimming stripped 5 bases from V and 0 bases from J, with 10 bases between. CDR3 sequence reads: CASSPGRVNTEAFF. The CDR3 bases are TGTGCCAGCAGCCCGGGGCGCGTGAACACTGAAGCTTTCTTT.

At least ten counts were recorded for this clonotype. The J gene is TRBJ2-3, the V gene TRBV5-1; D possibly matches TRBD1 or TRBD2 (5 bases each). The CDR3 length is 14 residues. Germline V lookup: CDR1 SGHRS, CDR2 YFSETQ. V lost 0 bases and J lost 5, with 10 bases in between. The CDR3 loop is CASSLGGVGDTQYF. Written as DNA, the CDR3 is TGCGCCAGCAGCTTGGGAGGGGTCGGAGATACGCAGTATTTT.

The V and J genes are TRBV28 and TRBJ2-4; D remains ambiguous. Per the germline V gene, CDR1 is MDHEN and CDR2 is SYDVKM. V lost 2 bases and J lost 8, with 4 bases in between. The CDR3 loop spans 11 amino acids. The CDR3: CASSLGHIQYF. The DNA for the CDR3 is TGTGCCAGCAGTTTAGGTCACATTCAGTACTTC.

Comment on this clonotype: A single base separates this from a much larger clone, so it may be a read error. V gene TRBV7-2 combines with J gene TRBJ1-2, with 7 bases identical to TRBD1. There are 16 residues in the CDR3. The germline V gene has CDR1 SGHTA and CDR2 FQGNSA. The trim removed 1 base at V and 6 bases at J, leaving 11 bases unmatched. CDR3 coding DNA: TGTGCCAGCAGCTTAGATCCTGGGACAGCCGGTAATGGCTACACCTTC. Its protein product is CASSLDPGTAGNGYTF.

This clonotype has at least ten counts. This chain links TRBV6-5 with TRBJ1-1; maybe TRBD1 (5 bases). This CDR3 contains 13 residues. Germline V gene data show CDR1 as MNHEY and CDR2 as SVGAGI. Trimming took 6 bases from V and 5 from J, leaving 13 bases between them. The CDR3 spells CASRLTPGTEAFF. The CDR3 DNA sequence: TGTGCCAGCAGACTGACACCAGGGACTGAAGCTTTCTTT.

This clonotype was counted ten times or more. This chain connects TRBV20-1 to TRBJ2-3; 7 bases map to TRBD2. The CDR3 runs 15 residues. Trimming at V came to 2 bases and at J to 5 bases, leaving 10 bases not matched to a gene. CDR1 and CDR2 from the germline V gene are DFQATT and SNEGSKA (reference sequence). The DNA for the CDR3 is TGCAGTGCTAGATTTTACTCCGGCGGGGGAGATACGCAGTATTTT. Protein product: CSARFYSGGGDTQYF.

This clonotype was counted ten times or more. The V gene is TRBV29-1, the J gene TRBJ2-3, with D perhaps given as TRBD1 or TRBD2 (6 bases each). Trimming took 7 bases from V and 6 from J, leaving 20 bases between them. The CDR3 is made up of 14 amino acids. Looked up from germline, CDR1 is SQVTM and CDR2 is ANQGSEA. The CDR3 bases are TGCAGCGCCGGGGGCCTCGAAAATACGGATACGCAGTATTTT. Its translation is CSAGGLENTDTQYF.

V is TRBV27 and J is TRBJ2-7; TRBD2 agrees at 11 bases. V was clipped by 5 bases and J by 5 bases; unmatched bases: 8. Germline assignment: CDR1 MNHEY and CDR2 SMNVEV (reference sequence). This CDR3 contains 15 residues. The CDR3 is CASSRDGTSGHEQYF. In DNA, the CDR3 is TGTGCCAGCAGTCGGGACGGGACTAGCGGCCACGAGCAGTACTTC.

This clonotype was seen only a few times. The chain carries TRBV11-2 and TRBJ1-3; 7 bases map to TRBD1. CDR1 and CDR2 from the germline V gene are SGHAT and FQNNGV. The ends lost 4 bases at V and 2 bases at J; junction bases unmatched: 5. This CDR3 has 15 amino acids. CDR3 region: CASSSPGTAGNTIYF. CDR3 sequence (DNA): TGTGCCAGCAGCTCGCCCGGGACAGCTGGAAACACCATATATTTT.

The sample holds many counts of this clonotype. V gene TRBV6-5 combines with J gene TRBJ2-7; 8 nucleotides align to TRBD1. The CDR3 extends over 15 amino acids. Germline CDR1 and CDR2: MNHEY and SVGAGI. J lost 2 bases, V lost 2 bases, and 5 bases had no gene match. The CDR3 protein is CASSYVQGVPYEQYF. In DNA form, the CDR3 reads TGTGCCAGCAGTTACGTACAGGGGGTTCCCTACGAGCAGTACTTC.

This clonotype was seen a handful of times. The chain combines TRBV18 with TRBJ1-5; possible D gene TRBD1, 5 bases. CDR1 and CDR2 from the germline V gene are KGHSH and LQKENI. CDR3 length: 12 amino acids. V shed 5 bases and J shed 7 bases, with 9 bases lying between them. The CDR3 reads CASSTGTQPQHF. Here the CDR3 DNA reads TGTGCCAGCTCAACGGGGACCCAGCCCCAGCATTTT.

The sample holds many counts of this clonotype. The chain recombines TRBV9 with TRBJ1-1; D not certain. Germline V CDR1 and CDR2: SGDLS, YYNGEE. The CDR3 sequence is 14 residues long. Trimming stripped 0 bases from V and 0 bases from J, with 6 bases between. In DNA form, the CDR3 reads TGTGCCAGCAGCGTAGATCCTCTGAACACTGAAGCTTTCTTT. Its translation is CASSVDPLNTEAFF.

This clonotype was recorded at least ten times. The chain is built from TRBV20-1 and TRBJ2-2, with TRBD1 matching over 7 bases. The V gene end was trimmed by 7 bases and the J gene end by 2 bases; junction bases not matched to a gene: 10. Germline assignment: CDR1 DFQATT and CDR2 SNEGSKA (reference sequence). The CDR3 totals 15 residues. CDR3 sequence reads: CSGRGQGTNTGELFF. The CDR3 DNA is TGCAGTGGTAGGGGGCAGGGGACAAACACCGGGGAGCTGTTTTTT.

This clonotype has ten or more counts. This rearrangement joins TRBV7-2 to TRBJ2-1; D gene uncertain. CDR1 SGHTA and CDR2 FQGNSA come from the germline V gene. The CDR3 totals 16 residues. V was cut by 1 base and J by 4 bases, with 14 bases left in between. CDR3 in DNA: TGTGCCAGCAGCTTAGGTTCCACCAAATATTACAATGAGCAGTTCTTC. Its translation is CASSLGSTKYYNEQFF.

In nucleotides, the CDR3 is TGCAGTGCCCAGGACAGGGCCAGGGGCCTTCAAACAGATACGCAGTATTTT. Protein product: CSAQDRARGLQTDTQYF. The rearrangement uses TRBV20-1 and TRBJ2-3, with 8 bases matching TRBD1. Germline assignment: CDR1 DFQATT and CDR2 SNEGSKA (reference sequence). The J segment lost 3 bases and the V segment lost 6 bases, leaving 17 bases of the junction unmatched. The CDR3 runs to 17 residues.

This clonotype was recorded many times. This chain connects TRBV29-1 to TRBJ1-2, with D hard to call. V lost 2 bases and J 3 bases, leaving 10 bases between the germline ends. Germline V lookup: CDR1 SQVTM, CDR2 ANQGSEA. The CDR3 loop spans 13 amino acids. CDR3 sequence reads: CSVESGNHYGYTF. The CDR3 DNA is TGCAGCGTTGAATCTGGGAATCACTATGGCTACACCTTC.